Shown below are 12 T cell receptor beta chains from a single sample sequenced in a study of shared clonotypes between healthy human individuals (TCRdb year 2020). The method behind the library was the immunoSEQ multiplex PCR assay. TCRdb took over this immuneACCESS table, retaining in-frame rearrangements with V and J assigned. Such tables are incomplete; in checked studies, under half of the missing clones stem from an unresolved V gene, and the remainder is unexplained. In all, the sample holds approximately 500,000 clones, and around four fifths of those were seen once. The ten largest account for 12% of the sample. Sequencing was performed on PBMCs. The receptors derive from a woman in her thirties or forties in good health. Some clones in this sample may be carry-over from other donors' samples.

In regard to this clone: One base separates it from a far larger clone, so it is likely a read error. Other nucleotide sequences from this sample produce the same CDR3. CDR3: CASSKGQGGNEKLFF. The CDR3 DNA reads TGTGCCAGTAGTAAAGGACAGGGGGGGAATGAAAAACTGTTTTTT. This chain uses TRBV28 with TRBJ1-4; 10 nucleotides match TRBD1. The CDR3 is 15 residues long. J was trimmed by 5 bases and V by 9 bases; bases with no gene match: 9. Germline V CDR1 and CDR2: MDHEN, SYDVKM.

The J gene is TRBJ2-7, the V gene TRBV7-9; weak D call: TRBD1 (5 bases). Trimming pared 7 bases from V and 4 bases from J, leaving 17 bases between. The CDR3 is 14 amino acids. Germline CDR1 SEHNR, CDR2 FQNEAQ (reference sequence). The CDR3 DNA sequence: TGTGCCAGCACCCGGGCTAGGGCAGGGTACGAGCAGTACTTC. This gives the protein CASTRARAGYEQYF.

CDR3 bases: TGCGCCAGCAGCTTGGCCGGTGACATATCCTACAATGAGCAGTTCTTC. Protein sequence: CASSLAGDISYNEQFF. The chain has TRBV5-1 and TRBJ2-1, with D hard to call. CDR1 is SGHRS, CDR2 YFSETQ, per germline. Trimming left V 0 bases short and J 1 base short, with 11 bases between. The CDR3 length is 16 residues. Drawing the rest from reference TRBV5-1 and TRBJ2-1, the complete variable domain is KAGVTQTPRYLIKTRGQQVTLSCSPISGHRSVSWYQQTPGQGLQFLFEYFSETQRNKGNFPGRFSGRQFSNSRSEMNVSTLELGDSALYLCASSLAGDISYNEQFFGPGTRLTVL.

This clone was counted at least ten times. The DNA of the CDR3 is TGTGCCTCTACCCGGACCCTGGAGAGCTCTGGAAACACCATATATTTT. It codes for CASTRTLESSGNTIYF. The rearrangement uses TRBV30 and TRBJ1-3; the D is unclear. The CDR3 runs 16 residues. Germline V gives CDR1 GTSNPN, CDR2 SVGIG (reference sequence). V was trimmed by 7 bases and J by 0 bases, leaving 19 bases between them.

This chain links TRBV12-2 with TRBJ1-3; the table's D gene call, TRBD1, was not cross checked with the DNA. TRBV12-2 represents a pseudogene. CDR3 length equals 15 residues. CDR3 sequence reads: CASRLATGRGNTIYF. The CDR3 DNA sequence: TGTGCAAGTCGCTTAGCGACAGGGCGGGGAAACACCATATATTTT.

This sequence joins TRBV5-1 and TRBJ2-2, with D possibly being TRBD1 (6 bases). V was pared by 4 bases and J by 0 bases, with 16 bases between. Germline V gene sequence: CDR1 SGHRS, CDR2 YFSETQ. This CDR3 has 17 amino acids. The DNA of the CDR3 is TGCGCCAGCAGCCCAGAACCGACAGGAGCGAACACCGGGGAGCTGTTTTTT. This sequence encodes CASSPEPTGANTGELFF.

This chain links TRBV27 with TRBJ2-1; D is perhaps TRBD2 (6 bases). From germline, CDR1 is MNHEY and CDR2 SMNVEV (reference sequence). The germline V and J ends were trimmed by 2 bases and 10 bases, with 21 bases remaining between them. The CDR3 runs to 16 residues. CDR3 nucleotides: TGTGCCAGCAGTTTAAGGGGCGGGGCCCTGTGGGGGGAGCAGTTCTTC. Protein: CASSLRGGALWGEQFF.

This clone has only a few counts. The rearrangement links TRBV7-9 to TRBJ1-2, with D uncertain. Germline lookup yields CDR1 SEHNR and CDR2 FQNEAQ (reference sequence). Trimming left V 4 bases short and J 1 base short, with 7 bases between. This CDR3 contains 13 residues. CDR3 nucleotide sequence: TGTGCCAGCAGCTCGGAGATTAACTATGGCTACACCTTC. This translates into CASSSEINYGYTF.

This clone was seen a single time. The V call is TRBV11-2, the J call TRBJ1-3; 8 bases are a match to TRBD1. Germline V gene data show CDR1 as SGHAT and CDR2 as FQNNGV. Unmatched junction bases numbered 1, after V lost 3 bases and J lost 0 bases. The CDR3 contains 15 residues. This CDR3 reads CASSLDRVSGNTIYF. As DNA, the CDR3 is TGTGCCAGCAGCTTGGACAGGGTCTCTGGAAACACCATATATTTT.

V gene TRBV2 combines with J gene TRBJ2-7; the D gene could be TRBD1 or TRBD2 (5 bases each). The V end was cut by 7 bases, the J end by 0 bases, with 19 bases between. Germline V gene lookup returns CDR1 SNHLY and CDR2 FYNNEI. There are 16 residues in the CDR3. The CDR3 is CASTEGSRGDSYEQYF. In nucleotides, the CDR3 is TGTGCCAGCACCGAAGGGAGCAGAGGGGACTCCTACGAGCAGTACTTC.

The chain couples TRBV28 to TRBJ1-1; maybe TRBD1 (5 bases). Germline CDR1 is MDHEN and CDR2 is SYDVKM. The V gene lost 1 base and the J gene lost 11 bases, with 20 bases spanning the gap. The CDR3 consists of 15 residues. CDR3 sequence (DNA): TGTGCCAGCAGTTTATCGATGGGGGGGGAGCCGAAGGCTTTCTTT. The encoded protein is CASSLSMGGEPKAFF.

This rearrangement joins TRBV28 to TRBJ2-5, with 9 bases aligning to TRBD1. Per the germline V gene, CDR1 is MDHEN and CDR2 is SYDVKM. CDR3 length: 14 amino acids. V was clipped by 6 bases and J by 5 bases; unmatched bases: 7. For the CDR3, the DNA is TGTGCCAGCAGCGTCACAGGGGGCGTGGAGACCCAGTACTTC. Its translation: CASSVTGGVETQYF.